This T cell receptor (beta chain) is from a study of T cell responses to AZD1222 COVID-19 vaccine. In the case of this clone: Its antigen is unidentified.

Repertoires were generated with immunoSEQ multiplex PCR, while TCRdb's copy carries only in-frame clones and drops some. Counted here are 52,000 or so clones, approximately 85% occurring once; the ten biggest clones make up under 25%. The CDR3 length is 15 residues. The V and J ends lost 3 bases and 4 bases, in that order; junction bases with no gene match: 3. From germline, CDR1 is SEHNR and CDR2 FQNEAQ (reference sequence). Study conclusions and caveats: Donors were mostly white British, more females; clonal diversity possibly underestimated.

Sequenced material: peripheral blood, taken on day 0 of MenACWY control vaccination. This sequence joins TRBV7-9 and TRBJ2-1; the match to TRBD2 covers 10 bases. The TCR comes from an adult in good health. This chain's CDR3 is CASSFTSGTYNEQFF. The CDR3 nucleotides are TGTGCCAGCAGCTTTACTAGCGGGACTTACAATGAGCAGTTCTTC.